This TCR beta chain was documented in a study of PD-L1 blockade in urothelial cancer. Overall study context: At some point between 2013 and 2014, patients got going on atezolizumab, taking 1,200 mg intravenously every 3 weeks. Analysis of the blood was performed 3 weeks (second dose) and 6 weeks after treatment start. Points from the study as a whole: Tumor-associated TCR clones expanded more in blood at 3 weeks in patients with durable benefit.

Time point here: peripheral blood 6 weeks after treatment start. As to this clone: Its cognate antigen is unknown.

This CDR3 comprises 12 residues. The V gene's germline CDR1 is SQVTM and CDR2 ANQGSEA. Trimming took 7 bases from V and 13 from J, leaving 20 bases between them. This table comes from immunoSEQ multiplex PCR, and its TCRdb copy is limited to in-frame clones, with some not included. Among under 150,000 clones listed, about 89% were seen once. The chain has TRBV29-1 and TRBJ2-1; D not resolved. The sample consisted of PBMCs, taken around atezolizumab (anti-PD-L1) treatment. The source of this sequence is a man aged 60-69 years with urothelial cancer. This CDR3 is CSDKRGPPRQFF. DNA of the CDR3: TGCAGCGACAAAAGAGGCCCTCCACGACAGTTCTTC.